The 6 T cell receptor beta chains presented below share a single source sample, sequenced in a study of radiotherapy plus CTLA-4 blockade in lung cancer listed by TCRdb under 2018. Receptors were amplified or captured by the immunoSEQ multiplex PCR assay. TCRdb took over this immuneACCESS table, retaining in-frame rearrangements with V and J assigned. Such tables are incomplete; in checked studies, under half of the missing clones stem from an unresolved V gene, and the remainder is unexplained. The sample records some 80,000 clones, approximately 80% of which are singletons. Together, the top ten hold about 0.79% of the sample. Here the sequenced sample was peripheral blood, taken from a patient treated with radiotherapy plus ipilimumab. Receptors were obtained from a human donor with non-small cell lung cancer who had stable disease on radiotherapy plus ipilimumab.

V is TRBV7-2 and J is TRBJ1-1; tentative D call: TRBD1 (5 bases). The ends were cut back, 7 bases at V and 0 bases at J, with 12 bases in the middle. The CDR3 sequence is 14 residues long. Looked up from germline, CDR1 is SGHTA and CDR2 is FQGNSA. CDR3 DNA sequence: TGTGCCAGCACCCCAGGGCGGTTGAACACTGAAGCTTTCTTT. It encodes CASTPGRLNTEAFF.

This clone has only a few counts. The gene calls are TRBV6-1 and TRBJ2-7; D could derive from TRBD1 or TRBD2 (5 bases each). V was cut by 7 bases and J by 3 bases, with 13 bases left in between. The CDR3 length is 13 residues. The germline V gene encodes CDR1 MNHNS and CDR2 SASEGT. DNA for the CDR3: TGTGCCAGCAAAGGGACCTTTTTCTACGAGCAGTACTTC. Translation gives CASKGTFFYEQYF.

The chain has TRBV18 and TRBJ1-2; D not resolved. Germline V gene lookup returns CDR1 KGHSH and CDR2 LQKENI. Trimming removed 2 bases at V and 4 bases at J, with 11 bases between. This CDR3 comprises 14 residues. CDR3 DNA: TGTGCCAGCTCACCAGAAAACGGACCCTATGGCTACACCTTC. Its translation: CASSPENGPYGYTF.

The chain employs TRBV19 and TRBJ1-6; possibly TRBD1 for D (5 bases). Germline V gene sequence: CDR1 LNHDA, CDR2 SQIVND (reference sequence). The CDR3 totals 13 residues. V dropped 10 bases and J dropped 4 bases, with 11 bases sitting between them. CDR3 in amino acids: CATEGPYNSPLHF. CDR3 coding DNA: TGTGCCACCGAGGGGCCGTATAATTCACCCCTCCACTTT.

The chain recombines TRBV9 with TRBJ2-5; D might be TRBD2 (5 bases). The CDR3 extends over 16 amino acids. Deletions cut 6 bases from V and 4 bases from J, with 22 bases between. Germline V gene sequence: CDR1 SGDLS, CDR2 YYNGEE. CDR3 loop: CASITRRTPDGETQYF. In nucleotides, the CDR3 is TGTGCCAGCATCACAAGGCGGACTCCGGATGGAGAGACCCAGTACTTC.

In its sample, this clone was seen once. The chain joins TRBV5-6 to TRBJ2-1; 8 nucleotides line up with TRBD1. Germline loops: CDR1 SGHDT, CDR2 YYEEEE. This CDR3 region has 16 residues. V lost 4 bases and J lost 4; bases outside the gene matches: 10. CDR3 bases: TGTGCCAGCAGCCCTTCCGGGACAGGCCAGTACAATGAGCAGTTCTTC. It encodes CASSPSGTGQYNEQFF. Filled out from reference TRBV5-6 and TRBJ2-1, the complete variable domain reads DAGVTQSPTHLIKTRGQQVTLRCSPKSGHDTVSWYQQALGQGPQFIFQYYEEEERQRGNFPDRFSGHQFPNYSSELNVNALLLGDSALYLCASSPSGTGQYNEQFFGPGTRLTVL.